The 18 T cell receptor beta chains listed next were all sequenced from one sample in a study of cytomegalovirus exposure and HLA in healthy donors. The PCR had 60 Vbeta and 13 Jbeta primers. Data came from immunoSEQ multiplex PCR; TCRdb stores just in-frame clones and leaves some out. The data contain 250,000 or so clones, 85% to 95% of them singletons. Sequenced material: PBMCs. The origin of the receptors is a girl aged 2 to 10 in good health and CMV-seronegative.

This clone was found once. V is TRBV5-4 and J is TRBJ1-3, with D possibly matching TRBD1 (5 bases). The length of the CDR3 is 15 residues. The germline V gene encodes CDR1 SGHNT and CDR2 YYREEE (reference sequence). V gave up 0 bases and J gave up 7 bases, with 14 bases separating them. The CDR3 here is CASSLAGTVGNTIYF. In DNA form, the CDR3 reads TGTGCCAGCAGCTTGGCCGGGACTGTTGGCAACACCATATATTTT. Full variable domain (rest looked up from reference TRBV5-4 and TRBJ1-3): ETGVTQSPTHLIKTRGQQVTLRCSSQSGHNTVSWYQQALGQGPQFIFQYYREEENGRGNFPPRFSGLQFPNYSSELNVNALELDDSALYLCASSLAGTVGNTIYFGEGSWLTVV.

The chain has TRBV2 and TRBJ1-4, with a possible D match to TRBD1 (5 bases). This CDR3 has 15 amino acids. Germline assignment: CDR1 SNHLY and CDR2 FYNNEI. V lost 6 bases and J 0 bases, leaving 11 bases between the germline ends. The CDR3, as DNA: TGTGCCAGCAGATACTCCAGGGCAACTAATGAAAAACTGTTTTTT. Its protein is CASRYSRATNEKLFF.

This chain links TRBV9 with TRBJ2-2; D not certain. The CDR3 contains 14 residues. Trimming shortened V by 4 bases and J by 2 bases, and 9 bases separated the two germline ends. Per the germline V gene, CDR1 is SGDLS and CDR2 is YYNGEE. Here the CDR3 DNA reads TGTGCCAGCAGCCCATACATCAACACCGGGGAGCTGTTTTTT. It codes for CASSPYINTGELFF.

The gene calls are TRBV14 and TRBJ1-5; D is perhaps TRBD1 (6 bases). V dropped 1 base and J dropped 4 bases, with 8 bases sitting between them. Germline-derived CDR1 and CDR2 are SGHDN and FVKESK. CDR3 length: 14 amino acids. The CDR3 DNA follows: TGTGCCAGCAGCCAAGGGACAGTTAATCAGCCCCAGCATTTT. Protein sequence: CASSQGTVNQPQHF.

The rearrangement links TRBV5-1 to TRBJ2-5, with TRBD2 matching over 11 bases. The CDR3 consists of 18 residues. V gave up 3 bases and J gave up 5 bases; unmatched junction bases: 15. Germline V CDR1 and CDR2: SGHRS, YFSETQ. Here the CDR3 reads CASSSATSGGALGETQYF. CDR3 DNA: TGCGCCAGCAGCTCCGCCACTAGCGGGGGAGCCCTAGGGGAGACCCAGTACTTC.

This rearrangement joins TRBV6-1 to TRBJ1-2; 7 positions agree with TRBD1. CDR3 size: 15 residues. After removal of 4 bases from V and 2 bases from J, the junction contained 7 bases not matched to a gene. Germline V CDR1 and CDR2: MNHNS, SASEGT. CDR3 sequence reads: CASSADRVRNYGYTF. The DNA for the CDR3 is TGTGCCAGCAGTGCCGACAGGGTAAGGAACTATGGCTACACCTTC.

This chain joins TRBV7-2 and TRBJ2-7; D is unclear. Germline-derived CDR1 and CDR2 are SGHTA and FQGNSA. This CDR3 has 12 amino acids. Trimming stripped 1 base from V and 3 bases from J, with 4 bases between. As DNA, the CDR3 is TGTGCCAGCAGCTTAGGCTACTACGAGCAGTACTTC. Translated, it gives CASSLGYYEQYF.

This chain connects TRBV25-1 to TRBJ2-6, with D possibly being TRBD1 (5 bases). V shed 11 bases and J shed 0 bases, with 8 bases lying between them. The CDR3 covers 13 residues. The germline gives CDR1 MGHDK, CDR2 SYGVNS. The CDR3 region is CAVGVSGANVLTF. CDR3 coding DNA: TGTGCCGTAGGGGTCTCTGGGGCCAACGTCCTGACTTTC.

V and J are TRBV4-1 and TRBJ2-4; 9 positions agree with TRBD2. CDR3 length: 17 amino acids. CDR1 is MGHRA, CDR2 YSYEKL, per germline. After removal of 1 base from V and 0 bases from J, the junction contained 4 bases not matched to a gene. The CDR3 nucleotides are TGCGCCAGCAGCCAAGTCGAGGGACTAGCAGCCAAAAACATTCAGTACTTC. It translates to CASSQVEGLAAKNIQYF.

The rearrangement uses TRBV6-1 and TRBJ2-7; 12 bases match TRBD1. Germline assignment: CDR1 MNHNS and CDR2 SASEGT. The CDR3 sequence is 15 residues long. After removal of 10 bases from V and 7 bases from J, the junction contained 14 bases not matched to a gene. The CDR3 here is CAIGTPGQGAGEQYF. CDR3 nucleotides: TGTGCCATCGGGACACCGGGACAGGGGGCAGGGGAGCAGTACTTC.

This clone was observed once. The chain uses TRBV23-1 and TRBJ2-1, with 11 positions matching TRBD2. TRBV23-1 is an open reading frame whose function is uncertain. V dropped 0 bases and J dropped 0; count of bases not matched to a gene: 16. The CDR3 runs to 22 residues. The DNA for the CDR3 is TGCGCCAGCAGTCAATCCCCTAGCGGGGGGTCCAACCTGATAAGCTCCTACAATGAGCAGTTCTTC. Protein product: CASSQSPSGGSNLISSYNEQFF.

The chain joins TRBV19 to TRBJ1-1, with D perhaps TRBD1 (6 bases). V was pared by 3 bases and J by 3 bases, with 11 bases between. This CDR3 contains 14 residues. The germline V gene has CDR1 LNHDA and CDR2 SQIVND (reference sequence). CDR3 bases: TGTGCCAGTAGTATGGCGGGGGGCGACACTGAAGCTTTCTTT. As protein: CASSMAGGDTEAFF.

The chain uses TRBV11-2 and TRBJ2-3; tentatively, D is TRBD2 (6 bases). This CDR3 has 12 residues. The germline V and J ends were trimmed by 3 bases and 6 bases, with 7 bases remaining between them. The germline V gene encodes CDR1 SGHAT and CDR2 FQNNGV. This CDR3 reads CASSFGRDTQYF. For the CDR3, the DNA is TGTGCCAGCAGCTTTGGGAGGGATACGCAGTATTTT. Full variable domain (outside the CDR3, taken from reference TRBV11-2 and TRBJ2-3): EAGVAQSPRYKIIEKRQSVAFWCNPISGHATLYWYQQILGQGPKLLIQFQNNGVVDDSQLPKDRFSAERLKGVDSTLKIQPAKLEDSAVYLCASSFGRDTQYFGPGTRLTVL.

The chain uses TRBV28 and TRBJ2-1, with D possibly being TRBD1 (7 bases). Germline V lookup: CDR1 MDHEN, CDR2 SYDVKM. This CDR3 contains 14 residues. Trimming took off 2 bases at V and 10 bases at J, with 15 bases between the two ends. Here the CDR3 DNA reads TGTGCCAGCAGTTTAGTAGAGGGGGCGGGAGAGCAGTTCTTC. Protein sequence: CASSLVEGAGEQFF. The whole variable domain, filled in from reference TRBV28 and TRBJ2-1, reads DVKVTQSSRYLVKRTGEKVFLECVQDMDHENMFWYRQDPGLGLRLIYFSYDVKMKEKGDIPEGYSVSREKKERFSLILESASTNQTSMYLCASSLVEGAGEQFFGPGTRLTVL.

The CDR3 DNA follows: TGCAGCGTTGAAGTATTGCCAGTCTCCTACAATGAGCAGTTCTTC. Translation: CSVEVLPVSYNEQFF. The chain links TRBV29-1 to TRBJ2-1; no clear D gene. The V and J ends lost 1 base and 0 bases respectively, with 10 bases between them. In germline, CDR1 is SQVTM, CDR2 ANQGSEA. The CDR3 runs 15 residues.

This chain joins TRBV7-9 and TRBJ1-1, with a weak D call TRBD1 (5 bases). This CDR3 has 15 amino acids. Trimming pared 3 bases from V and 3 bases from J, leaving 14 bases between. Germline lookup yields CDR1 SEHNR and CDR2 FQNEAQ (reference sequence). CDR3 sequence reads: CASSLFGAPDTEAFF. The CDR3 DNA is TGTGCCAGCAGCTTGTTTGGGGCCCCGGACACTGAAGCTTTCTTT.

The chain links TRBV10-2 to TRBJ2-1; TRBD2 matches 14 bases. Germline V lookup: CDR1 WSHSY, CDR2 SAAADI. Trimming removed 4 bases from V and 5 bases from J; junction bases left unmatched: 19. The CDR3 is 21 residues long. The CDR3 loop is CASSAHPRLAGGPSGHNEQFF. As DNA, the CDR3 is TGCGCCAGCAGTGCCCATCCCAGACTAGCGGGAGGGCCTTCAGGCCACAATGAGCAGTTCTTC.

J is TRBJ2-7 and V is TRBV6-5; possibly TRBD1 for D (6 bases). This CDR3 is built from 14 residues. The germline CDR1 and CDR2 sequences are MNHEY and SVGAGI. V lost 4 bases and J lost 2, with 12 bases in between. The CDR3, as DNA: TGTGCCAGCAGTTCCGGGACAAGCACCTACGAGCAGTACTTC. Residues: CASSSGTSTYEQYF.